The 26 T cell receptor beta chains below all came from one sample that was sequenced in a study of early T cells in non-severe SARS-CoV-2 infection. MiXCR was run by TCRdb on the 5' RACE reads, yielding one entry per CDR3 protein. This table holds around 26,000 distinct CDR3 sequences, roughly 4.2% found once. The specimen sequenced was whole blood. The receptors were gathered from an adult who was a healthcare worker with PCR-confirmed SARS-CoV-2 infection or an uninfected control (not recorded which).

This clonotype occurred many times. V usage is TRBV14 and J usage is TRBJ2-7; D ambiguous. Between the trimmed V and J ends, which lost 7 bases and 0 bases, there was a span of 10 bases. The germline V gene encodes CDR1 SGHDN and CDR2 FVKESK. The CDR3 sequence is 13 residues long. Written as DNA, the CDR3 is TGTGCCAGCAACCCAGCCAGCTCCTACGAGCAGTACTTC. Its translation: CASNPASSYEQYF.

In its sample, this clonotype was seen many times. The chain is built from TRBV28 and TRBJ1-1; D gene ambiguous. This CDR3 has 13 residues. Per germline, CDR1 MDHEN and CDR2 SYDVKM. V lost 8 bases and J lost 1, with 11 bases in between. Here the CDR3 reads CASSIAGNTEAFF. In DNA, the CDR3 is TGTGCCAGCTCCATCGCGGGGAACACTGAAGCTTTCTTT.

This clonotype appeared many times. This rearrangement joins TRBV20-1 to TRBJ2-5, with D maybe TRBD2 (5 bases). The V end was cut by 6 bases, the J end by 3 bases, with 17 bases between. The CDR3 runs to 14 residues. The germline CDR1 and CDR2 sequences are DFQATT and SNEGSKA (reference sequence). The CDR3 is CSAPSSGSEETQYF. The CDR3 DNA reads as TGCAGTGCCCCATCCAGCGGTAGTGAAGAGACCCAGTACTTC.

This clonotype was counted only a few times. The chain uses TRBV7-8 and TRBJ1-3; 8 bases agree with TRBD1. This CDR3 is 16 amino acids long. Germline V gives CDR1 SGHVS, CDR2 FQNEAQ. With 5 bases clipped from V and 4 bases from J, the junction kept 10 bases outside the gene matches. CDR3: CASSVDRAARGNTIYF. The CDR3 DNA reads TGTGCCAGCAGCGTGGACAGGGCCGCGAGAGGAAACACCATATATTTT.

There are many counts of this clonotype. The chain joins TRBV11-3 to TRBJ1-1; TRBD1 is a possible D gene (5 bases). Germline V gene lookup returns CDR1 SGHNT and CDR2 YENEEA. This CDR3 contains 15 residues. V was pared by 5 bases and J by 4 bases, with 17 bases between. CDR3 DNA sequence: TGTGCCAGCAGCAACTCAGAGGGGAGGGGCACTGAAGCTTTCTTT. Translation gives CASSNSEGRGTEAFF.

This clonotype was counted ten times or more. J is TRBJ2-3 and V is TRBV29-1, with 8 bases lining up with TRBD1. The CDR3 is 14 residues long. Germline CDR1 and CDR2: SQVTM and ANQGSEA. With 5 bases clipped from V and 2 bases from J, the junction kept 6 bases outside the gene matches. The DNA for the CDR3 is TGCAGCGTTCCCGGACAGGGTATCACAGATACGCAGTATTTT. This codes for CSVPGQGITDTQYF.

This sequence joins TRBV20-1 and TRBJ1-5; 10 bases are shared with TRBD1. This CDR3 is 14 amino acids long. Germline CDR1 reads DFQATT; CDR2 reads SNEGSKA (reference sequence). V was pared by 4 bases and J by 5 bases, with 5 bases of the junction left unmatched. The CDR3 here is CSAIDRGRDQPQHF. CDR3 in DNA: TGCAGTGCTATCGACAGGGGGCGAGATCAGCCCCAGCATTTT.

This chain connects TRBV5-1 to TRBJ1-5; D may be TRBD1 (6 bases). V was cut by 0 bases and J by 7 bases, with 14 bases left in between. The germline CDR1 and CDR2 sequences are SGHRS and YFSETQ. This CDR3 contains 15 residues. The CDR3 reads CASSLAGGHLQPQHF. For the CDR3, the DNA is TGCGCCAGCAGCTTGGCCGGGGGGCACCTACAGCCCCAGCATTTT. The entire variable domain, with the rest obtained from reference TRBV5-1 and TRBJ1-5, is as follows: KAGVTQTPRYLIKTRGQQVTLSCSPISGHRSVSWYQQTPGQGLQFLFEYFSETQRNKGNFPGRFSGRQFSNSRSEMNVSTLELGDSALYLCASSLAGGHLQPQHFGDGTRLSIL.

In this sample, this clonotype turned up many times. This rearrangement joins TRBV7-8 to TRBJ2-7; weak D call: TRBD1 (6 bases). The CDR3 sequence is 13 residues long. Germline V gene data show CDR1 as SGHVS and CDR2 as FQNEAQ. V was pared by 4 bases and J by 1 base, with 8 bases between. The CDR3 sequence is CASSSGQSYEQYF. The DNA for the CDR3 is TGTGCCAGCAGCTCCGGACAGTCCTACGAGCAGTACTTC.

The table lists this clonotype with many counts. The rearrangement joins TRBV7-6 to TRBJ1-2; TRBD1 is a possible D gene (6 bases). The germline V and J ends were trimmed by 4 bases and 2 bases, with 11 bases remaining between them. The V gene's germline CDR1 is SGHVS and CDR2 FNYEAQ. There are 14 residues in the CDR3. The CDR3 nucleotides read TGTGCCAGCAGCTCCGGGACAAGGAACTATGGCTACACCTTC. This codes for CASSSGTRNYGYTF. Looking up the rest from reference TRBV7-6 and TRBJ1-2 gives the full variable domain: GAGVSQSPRYKVTKRGQDVALRCDPISGHVSLYWYRQALGQGPEFLTYFNYEAQQDKSGLPNDRFSAERPEGSISTLTIQRTEQRDSAMYRCASSSGTRNYGYTFGSGTRLTVV.

This clonotype was counted many times. The chain couples TRBV12-3 or TRBV12-4 to TRBJ1-6; D is undetermined. The V and J ends lost 3 bases and 9 bases respectively, with 12 bases between them. This CDR3 is built from 14 residues. CDR3 in amino acids: CASSLGRNPSPLHF. The DNA of the CDR3 is TGTGCCAGCAGTTTGGGCAGGAATCCTTCACCCCTCCACTTT.

This clonotype appeared many times. V usage is TRBV30 and J usage is TRBJ2-7; the D is unclear. This CDR3 has 12 amino acids. CDR1 is GTSNPN, CDR2 SVGIG, per germline (reference sequence). V lost 0 bases and J 4 bases, leaving 7 bases between the germline ends. The chain's CDR3 is CAWSVGKYEQYF. DNA for the CDR3: TGTGCCTGGAGTGTCGGCAAGTACGAGCAGTACTTC.

This clonotype was seen repeatedly, ten times or more. V is TRBV20-1 and J is TRBJ2-1; possible D gene TRBD1, 5 bases. Germline CDR1 DFQATT, CDR2 SNEGSKA (reference sequence). This CDR3 region has 15 residues. V lost 0 bases to trimming and J lost 6 bases, with 15 bases between them. DNA of the CDR3: TGCAGTGCTAGAGATCAGGGAAGTGCTCTCAATGAGCAGTTCTTC. This gives the protein CSARDQGSALNEQFF.

This clonotype was picked up a small number of times. This chain connects TRBV6-1 to TRBJ2-3; possibly TRBD2 for D (6 bases). This CDR3 comprises 15 residues. Trimming shortened V by 0 bases and J by 3 bases, and 10 bases separated the two germline ends. Germline V gene data show CDR1 as MNHNS and CDR2 as SASEGT. CDR3 loop: CASSEAGGSTDTQYF. DNA of the CDR3: TGTGCCAGCAGTGAAGCGGGGGGTTCGACAGATACGCAGTATTTT.

Many counts were recorded for this clonotype. The chain combines TRBV5-6 with TRBJ1-1, with D maybe TRBD1 (6 bases). The ends were cut back, 2 bases at V and 0 bases at J, with 14 bases in the middle. The length of the CDR3 is 16 residues. Per the germline V gene, CDR1 is SGHDT and CDR2 is YYEEEE. CDR3 residues: CASSLNRDRMNTEAFF. DNA of the CDR3: TGTGCCAGCAGCTTAAACAGGGATAGAATGAACACTGAAGCTTTCTTT.

This clonotype has a count of ten or more. The rearrangement joins TRBV30 to TRBJ2-1; D gene ambiguous. V was shortened by 1 base and J by 6 bases, with 13 bases between the two germline ends. The CDR3 has 14 residues. Germline V lookup: CDR1 GTSNPN, CDR2 SVGIG (reference sequence). The CDR3 here is CAWSAGSGINEQFF. In DNA form, the CDR3 reads TGTGCCTGGAGTGCTGGATCCGGCATCAATGAGCAGTTCTTC.

Many counts were recorded for this clonotype. The chain couples TRBV28 to TRBJ2-3; 10 bases fit TRBD1. Germline values: CDR1 MDHEN, CDR2 SYDVKM. CDR3 length: 15 amino acids. Unmatched junction bases numbered 5, after V lost 6 bases and J lost 2 bases. CDR3 in DNA: TGTGCCAGCAGCGCCGGGACAGGGGCCACAGATACGCAGTATTTT. This gives the protein CASSAGTGATDTQYF.

This clonotype was picked up many times. The chain couples TRBV5-1 to TRBJ2-5; D gene uncertain. CDR1 and CDR2 (germline): SGHRS, YFSETQ. This CDR3 has 16 residues. V was pared by 0 bases and J by 0 bases, with 12 bases between. The CDR3 spells CASSLAVRLNQETQYF. The CDR3 region has the DNA TGCGCCAGCAGCTTGGCCGTACGACTCAACCAAGAGACCCAGTACTTC.

The chain is built from TRBV20-1 and TRBJ2-1; D remains unclear. Between the trimmed V and J ends, which lost 2 bases and 5 bases, there was a span of 4 bases. Germline lookup yields CDR1 DFQATT and CDR2 SNEGSKA (reference sequence). The CDR3 runs 11 residues. DNA for the CDR3: TGCAGTGCTAGACGGAACAATGAGCAGTTCTTC. As protein: CSARRNNEQFF.

Details on this clonotype: A much larger clone lies one base from this, so it may be a read error. The chain recombines TRBV5-4 with TRBJ1-1; D gene unclear. This CDR3 is built from 14 residues. Germline V lookup: CDR1 SGHNT, CDR2 YYREEE (reference sequence). Between the trimmed V and J ends, which lost 5 bases and 1 base, there was a span of 12 bases. This CDR3 reads CASRVTEGNTEAFF. The CDR3 nucleotides read TGTGCCAGCAGGGTTACGGAGGGGAACACTGAAGCTTTCTTT.

This clonotype showed up just a few times. The chain recombines TRBV7-7 with TRBJ2-2; a weak D match, TRBD1 (6 bases). Trimming removed 5 bases at V and 4 bases at J, with 14 bases between. The CDR3 totals 15 residues. Germline V gene lookup returns CDR1 SSHAT and CDR2 FNYEAQ (reference sequence). CDR3 amino acids: CASSKDSSRTGELFF. The CDR3 nucleotides are TGTGCCAGCAGCAAGGACAGTTCTCGCACCGGGGAGCTGTTTTTT.

This clonotype was seen ten or more times. The chain couples TRBV24-1 to TRBJ2-1; D call uncertain. CDR3 length: 17 amino acids. V shed 0 bases and J shed 0 bases, with 11 bases lying between them. Germline V gene sequence: CDR1 KGHDR, CDR2 SFDVKD. The CDR3 sequence: CATSDLTRGSSYNEQFF. In nucleotides, the CDR3 is TGTGCCACCAGTGATTTGACCCGTGGCAGCTCCTACAATGAGCAGTTCTTC.

This clonotype has a count of ten or more. This chain joins TRBV12-3 or TRBV12-4 and TRBJ2-7, with 8 bases aligning to TRBD2. There are 14 residues in the CDR3. V was clipped by 6 bases and J by 6 bases; unmatched bases: 10. CDR3: CASSPGLGFGEQYF. DNA for the CDR3: TGTGCCAGCAGCCCGGGACTAGGGTTTGGCGAGCAGTACTTC.

This clonotype was seen many times. This chain joins TRBV19 and TRBJ1-1, with a weak D call TRBD1 (6 bases). Trimming stripped 5 bases from V and 2 bases from J, with 12 bases between. The CDR3 sequence is 14 residues long. In germline, CDR1 is LNHDA, CDR2 SQIVND (reference sequence). The CDR3 DNA sequence: TGTGCCAGTAGTGAGACAGGTGTCAACACTGAAGCTTTCTTT. This codes for CASSETGVNTEAFF.

The chain has TRBV27 and TRBJ2-3, with a possible D match to TRBD2 (6 bases). The germline V gene encodes CDR1 MNHEY and CDR2 SMNVEV (reference sequence). This CDR3 region has 14 residues. The V and J ends lost 3 bases and 0 bases respectively, with 7 bases between them. This chain's CDR3 is CASSFLASTDTQYF. The DNA for the CDR3 is TGTGCCAGCAGTTTCCTAGCGAGCACAGATACGCAGTATTTT.

The chain links TRBV6-4 to TRBJ2-1; TRBD2 aligns across 8 bases. V gave up 6 bases and J gave up 7 bases; unmatched junction bases: 5. CDR1 is MRHNA and CDR2 is SNTAGT in the germline V gene. CDR3 length: 13 residues. The CDR3 DNA reads TGTGCCAGCAGCTCAGCGGGGGAAAATGAGCAGTTCTTC. Its translation is CASSSAGENEQFF.